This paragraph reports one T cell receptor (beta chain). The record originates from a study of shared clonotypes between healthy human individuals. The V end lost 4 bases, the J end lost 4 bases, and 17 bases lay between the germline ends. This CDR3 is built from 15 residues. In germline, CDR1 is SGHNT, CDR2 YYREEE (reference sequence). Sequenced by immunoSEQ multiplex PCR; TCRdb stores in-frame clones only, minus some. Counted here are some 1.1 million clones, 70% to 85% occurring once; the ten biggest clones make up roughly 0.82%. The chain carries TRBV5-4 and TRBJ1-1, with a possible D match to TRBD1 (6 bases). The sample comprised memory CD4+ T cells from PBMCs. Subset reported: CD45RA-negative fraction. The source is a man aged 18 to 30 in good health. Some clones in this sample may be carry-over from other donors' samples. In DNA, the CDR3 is TGTGCCAGCAGCGACACTGTGAGGGGGGGCACTGAAGCTTTCTTT. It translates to CASSDTVRGGTEAFF.